One sample yielded the 29 T cell receptor beta chains listed below, sequenced in a study of blood T cell repertoires in COVID-19. The repertoire was sequenced with immunoSEQ multiplex PCR; TCRdb's copy has only in-frame clones and lacks some. The sample consists of fewer than 300,000 clones, approximately 90% of them appearing once. Sequencing was performed on peripheral blood. These receptor sequences come from a man between 60 and 70 years old who had recovered from COVID-19.

This clone showed up just once. The genes are TRBV6-5 and TRBJ2-1, with 12 nucleotides matching TRBD1. This CDR3 region has 15 residues. Germline V gives CDR1 MNHEY, CDR2 SVGAGI. The V gene end was trimmed by 2 bases and the J gene end by 8 bases; junction bases not matched to a gene: 4. The CDR3 sequence is CASSYLGQGAYEQFF. DNA for the CDR3: TGTGCCAGCAGTTACCTGGGACAGGGGGCCTATGAGCAGTTCTTC.

V is TRBV15 and J is TRBJ2-1; 7 nucleotides align to TRBD2. This CDR3 region has 19 residues. J lost 4 bases, V lost 3 bases, and 18 bases had no gene match. Germline V gene lookup returns CDR1 LNHNV and CDR2 YYDKDF (reference sequence). This CDR3 is CATSRGSLGGARGYNEQFF. In DNA form, the CDR3 reads TGTGCCACCAGCAGGGGCTCATTGGGAGGCGCGCGGGGGTACAATGAGCAGTTCTTC.

The gene calls are TRBV5-1 and TRBJ1-1; 9 nucleotides agree with TRBD1. J was trimmed by 1 base and V by 3 bases; bases with no gene match: 4. The germline V gene encodes CDR1 SGHRS and CDR2 YFSETQ. The CDR3 loop spans 15 amino acids. Here the CDR3 DNA reads TGCGCCAGCAGCTCTGGACAGGGGACGAACACTGAAGCTTTCTTT. Its translation is CASSSGQGTNTEAFF. Together with reference TRBV5-1 and TRBJ1-1, the CDR3 gives the full variable domain: KAGVTQTPRYLIKTRGQQVTLSCSPISGHRSVSWYQQTPGQGLQFLFEYFSETQRNKGNFPGRFSGRQFSNSRSEMNVSTLELGDSALYLCASSSGQGTNTEAFFGQGTRLTVV.

V is TRBV14 and J is TRBJ2-7; D is unclear. Looked up from germline, CDR1 is SGHDN and CDR2 is FVKESK. This CDR3 has 14 residues. Trimming pared 3 bases from V and 2 bases from J, leaving 11 bases between. The CDR3 loop is CASSQAAHTYEQYF. CDR3 DNA sequence: TGTGCCAGCAGCCAGGCTGCCCATACCTACGAGCAGTACTTC.

This chain links TRBV5-7 with TRBJ1-4; D call uncertain. TRBV5-7 is an open reading frame whose function is uncertain. Trimming removed 4 bases from V and 15 bases from J, with 16 bases in between. The CDR3 spans 12 residues. The CDR3 DNA sequence: TGTGCCAGCAGCCCACGGAGTGGTTTGGTGTTTTTT. Its translation is CASSPRSGLVFF.

This clone has only a few counts. CDR3 in DNA: TGTGCCAGCAGTCCCGGAGGGGGCACCTCGGAAAAACTGTTTTTT. Protein sequence: CASSPGGGTSEKLFF. This sequence joins TRBV7-6 and TRBJ1-4; 7 bases are a match to TRBD1. CDR3 length: 15 amino acids. Germline loops: CDR1 SGHVS, CDR2 FNYEAQ. The junction had 12 bases not matched to a gene; V was cut back by 6 bases and J by 8 bases. The complete variable domain, with remaining parts taken from reference TRBV7-6 and TRBJ1-4, reads GAGVSQSPRYKVTKRGQDVALRCDPISGHVSLYWYRQALGQGPEFLTYFNYEAQQDKSGLPNDRFSAERPEGSISTLTIQRTEQRDSAMYRCASSPGGGTSEKLFFGSGTQLSVL.

The V and J genes are TRBV7-9 and TRBJ1-5; no definite D call. Between the trimmed V and J ends, which lost 8 bases and 2 bases, there was a span of 10 bases. CDR1 and CDR2 from the germline V gene are SEHNR and FQNEAQ (reference sequence). This CDR3 has 13 amino acids. In DNA, the CDR3 is TGTGCCAGCGGATTCGAGGGCAATCAGCCCCAGCATTTT. This gives the protein CASGFEGNQPQHF.

The chain couples TRBV19 to TRBJ2-7; 10 bases align to TRBD1. J lost 4 bases, V lost 4 bases, and 7 bases had no gene match. Germline V lookup: CDR1 LNHDA, CDR2 SQIVND (reference sequence). This CDR3 spans 15 amino acids. CDR3 nucleotide sequence: TGTGCCAGTAGTACGACAGGGGGCGCCTTTTACGAGCAGTACTTC. This encodes CASSTTGGAFYEQYF.

V usage is TRBV6-4 and J usage is TRBJ2-7; 8 bases fit TRBD1. Germline loops: CDR1 MRHNA, CDR2 SNTAGT. V gave up 2 bases and J gave up 0 bases; unmatched junction bases: 9. The CDR3 extends over 17 amino acids. The CDR3 DNA follows: TGTGCCAGCAGTGACCCACTGACAGGGGACCTCTCCTACGAGCAGTACTTC. This encodes CASSDPLTGDLSYEQYF.

This rearrangement joins TRBV30 to TRBJ1-5; D possibly corresponds to TRBD1 (6 bases). V lost 0 bases and J 1 base, leaving 16 bases between the germline ends. The CDR3 length is 17 residues. Germline CDR1 GTSNPN, CDR2 SVGIG (reference sequence). The CDR3 spells CAWSVGGGFRSNQPQHF. The CDR3, as DNA: TGTGCCTGGAGTGTCGGTGGGGGCTTCCGGAGCAATCAGCCCCAGCATTTT.

This clone was detected only once. The chain combines TRBV7-6 with TRBJ1-2, with 9 bases matching TRBD1. The germline CDR1 and CDR2 sequences are SGHVS and FNYEAQ. The CDR3 covers 15 residues. V trimming: 5 bases; J trimming: 8 bases; junction bases outside the gene matches: 12. The CDR3 spells CASSASGTGNLGYTF. CDR3 coding DNA: TGTGCCAGCAGCGCTTCCGGGACAGGGAATTTAGGCTACACCTTC. Based on the CDR3 plus reference TRBV7-6 and TRBJ1-2, the full variable domain is GAGVSQSPRYKVTKRGQDVALRCDPISGHVSLYWYRQALGQGPEFLTYFNYEAQQDKSGLPNDRFSAERPEGSISTLTIQRTEQRDSAMYRCASSASGTGNLGYTFGSGTRLTVV.

This rearrangement joins TRBV19 to TRBJ2-7; 9 nucleotides align to TRBD1. Trimming took 3 bases from V and 6 from J; bases not matched to a gene: 9. Per germline, CDR1 LNHDA and CDR2 SQIVND (reference sequence). The CDR3 totals 15 residues. The DNA of the CDR3 is TGTGCCAGTAGTATTAGGGGACAGGGACGCGGCGAGCAGTACTTC. It codes for CASSIRGQGRGEQYF. The whole variable domain, filled in from reference TRBV19 and TRBJ2-7, reads DGGITQSPKYLFRKEGQNVTLSCEQNLNHDAMYWYRQDPGQGLRLIYYSQIVNDFQKGDIAEGYSVSREKKESFPLTVTSAQKNPTAFYLCASSIRGQGRGEQYFGPGTRLTVT.

The rearrangement joins TRBV3-1 (or the pseudogene TRBV3-2) to TRBJ2-5, with a weak D call TRBD2 (5 bases). CDR3 length equals 16 residues. The germline V gene has CDR1 LGHDT and CDR2 YNNKEL (reference sequence). V was cut by 3 bases and J by 4 bases, with 18 bases left in between. CDR3 in amino acids: CASSQLAGPRRETQYF. The DNA for the CDR3 is TGTGCCAGCAGCCAGCTAGCCGGGCCCAGGCGAGAGACCCAGTACTTC.

This sequence joins TRBV7-2 and TRBJ2-7; TRBD1 aligns across 10 bases. Germline loops: CDR1 SGHTA, CDR2 FQGNSA. V lost 5 bases and J lost 3; bases outside the gene matches: 10. This CDR3 has 16 residues. The CDR3 DNA is TGTGCCAGCAGCCCGGACAGGGGGAGGGTAGGCTACGAGCAGTACTTC. It specifies CASSPDRGRVGYEQYF.

The chain joins TRBV4-1 to TRBJ1-4, with D tentatively TRBD1 (5 bases). Germline V gives CDR1 MGHRA, CDR2 YSYEKL. The CDR3 covers 17 residues. V gave up 0 bases and J gave up 7 bases, with 18 bases separating them. As DNA, the CDR3 is TGCGCCAGCAGCCAAGATGTTGGAGGGGCGAGGGGTGAAAAACTGTTTTTT. It yields the protein CASSQDVGGARGEKLFF.

CDR3 DNA sequence: TGTGCCAGCAGCACGGAGGGAACTAATGAAAAACTGTTTTTT. It yields the protein CASSTEGTNEKLFF. V usage is TRBV5-6 and J usage is TRBJ1-4; the D is unclear. Germline V gene lookup returns CDR1 SGHDT and CDR2 YYEEEE. V dropped 4 bases and J dropped 1 base, with 8 bases sitting between them. The CDR3 sequence is 14 residues long.

The chain employs TRBV7-9 and TRBJ2-3; 10 positions agree with TRBD1. Germline assignment: CDR1 SEHNR and CDR2 FQNEAQ (reference sequence). The CDR3 length is 15 residues. Losses at the gene ends were 7 bases for V and 2 bases for J; bases not matched to a gene: 6. The CDR3 reads CASTKDRGITDTQYF. The CDR3 DNA follows: TGTGCCAGCACCAAGGACAGGGGGATCACAGATACGCAGTATTTT.

The rearrangement joins TRBV7-2 to TRBJ2-3, with 7 bases matching TRBD1. CDR1 is SGHTA and CDR2 is FQGNSA in the germline V gene. The CDR3 contains 16 residues. V was clipped by 4 bases and J by 4 bases; unmatched bases: 11. Here the CDR3 DNA reads TGTGCCAGCAGCTCGCGGCCAGGGGGTGACGCAGATACGCAGTATTTT. Protein: CASSSRPGGDADTQYF.

This chain connects TRBV5-4 to TRBJ1-4; possible D gene TRBD1, 5 bases. This CDR3 spans 13 amino acids. Germline V gives CDR1 SGHNT, CDR2 YYREEE (reference sequence). The germline V and J ends were trimmed by 0 bases and 7 bases, with 7 bases remaining between them. The CDR3 DNA sequence: TGTGCCAGCAGCTTGGGGGGCCCTGAAAAACTGTTTTTT. Its translation: CASSLGGPEKLFF.

The chain is built from TRBV6-1 and TRBJ2-2; D is undetermined. CDR1 is MNHNS and CDR2 is SASEGT in the germline V gene. The CDR3 is 14 residues long. V was trimmed by 5 bases and J by 4 bases, leaving 11 bases between them. The CDR3: CASSSIQFTGELFF. CDR3 bases: TGTGCCAGCAGTTCAATCCAGTTCACCGGGGAGCTGTTTTTT.

The V gene is TRBV11-3, the J gene TRBJ2-1, with D unresolved. Looked up from germline, CDR1 is SGHNT and CDR2 is YENEEA. V was clipped by 0 bases and J by 7 bases, with 4 bases between them. The length of the CDR3 is 12 residues. For the CDR3, the DNA is TGTGCCAGCAGCTTAGAGGAGAATGAGCAGTTCTTC. Translated, it gives CASSLEENEQFF.

The chain employs TRBV7-2 and TRBJ1-1; D is perhaps TRBD1 (6 bases). Germline CDR1 SGHTA, CDR2 FQGNSA. V was pared by 4 bases and J by 1 base, with 13 bases between. CDR3 length: 15 amino acids. The CDR3 region has the DNA TGTGCCAGCAGCTACCGCGGGGGCTCGAACACTGAAGCTTTCTTT. Residues: CASSYRGGSNTEAFF.

This clone was seen only once. The chain combines TRBV14 with TRBJ2-7; 7 nucleotides agree with TRBD1. The CDR3 runs 14 residues. Germline CDR1 and CDR2: SGHDN and FVKESK. With V trimmed by 6 bases and J by 1 base, 6 bases remained unmatched. This CDR3 reads CASRRTGESYEQYF. In nucleotides, the CDR3 is TGTGCCAGCAGGAGAACAGGGGAATCCTACGAGCAGTACTTC.

The gene calls are TRBV4-2 and TRBJ2-3; 10 bases agree with TRBD2. CDR3 size: 18 residues. Germline CDR1 reads LGHNA; CDR2 reads YNFKEQ. Trimming cost V 1 base and J 2 bases; bases outside gene matches: 9. The CDR3 DNA is TGTGCCAGCAGCCAAGGGTCTAGCGGGGGAAGTAACACAGATACGCAGTATTTT. It translates to CASSQGSSGGSNTDTQYF.

V is TRBV10-1 and J is TRBJ2-4; D might be TRBD2 (6 bases). Between the trimmed V and J ends, which lost 3 bases and 1 base, there was a span of 19 bases. CDR1 is WNHNN, CDR2 SYGVQD, per germline (reference sequence). The CDR3 runs to 18 residues. The CDR3 bases are TGCGCCAGCAGTGAATTCGAGGGACTTCATTCTGCCAAAAACATTCAGTACTTC. Its translation is CASSEFEGLHSAKNIQYF.

The chain combines TRBV6-1 with TRBJ2-7; 9 bases fit TRBD1. CDR1 and CDR2 from the germline V gene are MNHNS and SASEGT. This CDR3 contains 15 residues. With 2 bases clipped from V and 3 bases from J, the junction kept 5 bases outside the gene matches. CDR3 DNA sequence: TGTGCCAGCAGTGAATTAACAGGGGGCTTCTACGAGCAGTACTTC. It translates to CASSELTGGFYEQYF.

Of note for this clone: Different DNA sequences within this sample yield the same CDR3. The CDR3 sequence: CASSLRDGELFF. CDR3 DNA: TGCGCCAGCAGCTTGCGCGACGGGGAGCTGTTTTTT. The gene calls are TRBV5-1 and TRBJ2-2; D gene ambiguous. The CDR3 is 12 residues long. V dropped 1 base and J dropped 7 bases, with 5 bases sitting between them. Looked up from germline, CDR1 is SGHRS and CDR2 is YFSETQ.

The chain has TRBV10-2 and TRBJ2-1; TRBD2 aligns across 9 bases. Germline assignment: CDR1 WSHSY and CDR2 SAAADI. The CDR3 runs to 17 residues. With 1 base clipped from V and 8 bases from J, the junction kept 12 bases outside the gene matches. In DNA form, the CDR3 reads TGCGCCAGCAGTGAGTACCCAGCGGGGGGTCTCAAGGATGAGCAGTTCTTC. Translation: CASSEYPAGGLKDEQFF.

Many counts were recorded for this clone. The chain recombines TRBV2 with TRBJ1-2; the match to TRBD1 covers 9 bases. The V segment lost 9 bases and the J segment 4 bases; nucleotides outside the gene matches: 9. Germline lookup yields CDR1 SNHLY and CDR2 FYNNEI. CDR3 size: 14 residues. The CDR3 loop reads CARLGQGISYGYTF. The DNA for the CDR3 is TGTGCCAGATTAGGACAGGGGATCTCCTATGGCTACACCTTC. Full variable domain (outside the CDR3, taken from reference TRBV2 and TRBJ1-2): EPEVTQTPSHQVTQMGQEVILRCVPISNHLYFYWYRQILGQKVEFLVSFYNNEISEKSEIFDDQFSVERPDGSNFTLKIRSTKLEDSAMYFCARLGQGISYGYTFGSGTRLTVV.